This T cell receptor beta chain is from a study of T cells in Graves' hyperthyroidism and ophthalmopathy. Points from the study as a whole: Ophthalmopathy was distinguished from stable hyperthyroidism by 13 V-J signatures.

Diagnosing involved the use of clinical symptoms, serum thyroxine and TRAb, thyroid ultrasound and orbital computed tomography. Blood sampling occurred at first hyperthyroidism diagnosis, ahead of any ophthalmopathy symptoms. What was amplified from RNA transcripts were TCR beta CDR3 regions. A first-round RT-PCR of the TCR CDR3 used the HTBI primer set. TCRdb passed the multiplex PCR reads through MiXCR, listing each CDR3 protein once. The sample has 250,000 or so distinct CDR3 sequences; approximately 14% are singletons. This clonotype has a handful of counts. No antigen is known for it. The material sequenced was blood. The TCR was taken from a woman aged 45-65 years with Graves' hyperthyroidism that later progressed to Graves' ophthalmopathy.

CDR3 DNA sequence: TGTGCCAGCAGCTTGGAAGGGGGAACTATACAGCAGTACTTC. Residues: CASSLEGGTIQQYF. V and J are TRBV5-5 and TRBJ2-7, with D perhaps TRBD1 (6 bases). Germline V gene lookup returns CDR1 SGHKS and CDR2 YYEKEE (reference sequence). This CDR3 is 14 amino acids long. V lost 0 bases and J lost 8, with 15 bases in between.